These 27 T cell receptor beta chains share one sample of origin, sequenced in a study of cytomegalovirus exposure and HLA in healthy donors. Primers included in the PCR were 60 Vbeta and 13 Jbeta primers. Using immunoSEQ multiplex PCR, the repertoire was profiled, and TCRdb retains in-frame clones only, with some absent. The repertoire holds 98,000 or so clones, with around three quarters as singletons. Sequencing was performed on PBMCs. These receptors were collected from a man aged 55 to 70 in good health and CMV-seropositive.

CDR3 region: CAWSVGGIGGYTF. CDR3 DNA: TGTGCCTGGAGTGTAGGAGGGATCGGTGGCTACACCTTC. V is TRBV30 and J is TRBJ1-2; D is unresolved. The ends were cut back, 0 bases at V and 7 bases at J, with 12 bases in the middle. CDR1 GTSNPN and CDR2 SVGIG come from the germline V gene (reference sequence). This CDR3 comprises 13 residues. The full variable domain, with the rest looked up from reference TRBV30 and TRBJ1-2, is SQTIHQWPATLVQPVGSPLSLECTVEGTSNPNLYWYRQAAGRGLQLLFYSVGIGQISSEVPQNLSASRPQDRQFILSSKKLLLSDSGFYLCAWSVGGIGGYTFGSGTRLTVV.

This clone was seen a single time. The chain combines TRBV15 with TRBJ1-4; D unresolved. The CDR3 is 14 amino acids. CDR1 is LNHNV, CDR2 YYDKDF, per germline (reference sequence). V dropped 0 bases and J dropped 10 bases, with 12 bases sitting between them. CDR3 region: CATSRDPGSVKLFF. The CDR3, as DNA: TGTGCCACCAGCAGAGATCCCGGGAGTGTAAAACTGTTTTTT.

This clone occurred once. J is TRBJ2-3 and V is TRBV4-2, with 15 bases matching TRBD2. V shed 1 base and J 8 bases; nucleotides not matched to a gene: 4. The length of the CDR3 is 16 residues. Looked up from germline, CDR1 is LGHNA and CDR2 is YNFKEQ. The CDR3 loop reads CASSQGTSGGASTQYF. The CDR3 DNA is TGTGCCAGCAGCCAAGGGACTAGCGGGGGGGCATCTACGCAGTATTTT.

This clone has just a few counts. The chain couples TRBV5-1 to TRBJ2-7; D may be TRBD1 (6 bases). The V gene's germline CDR1 is SGHRS and CDR2 YFSETQ. The length of the CDR3 is 12 residues. Trimming left V 4 bases short and J 4 bases short, with 9 bases between. In nucleotides, the CDR3 is TGCGCCAGCAGCAGGGACAAATACGAGCAGTACTTC. It encodes CASSRDKYEQYF.

The rearrangement joins TRBV18 to TRBJ2-2; TRBD2 is a possible D gene (6 bases). V was shortened by 0 bases and J by 6 bases, with 11 bases between the two germline ends. Germline V lookup: CDR1 KGHSH, CDR2 LQKENI. The CDR3 is 15 amino acids. The CDR3 is CASSPPWGVSGELFF. The CDR3 DNA sequence: TGTGCCAGCTCACCACCGTGGGGGGTCTCCGGGGAGCTGTTTTTT.

The chain combines TRBV6-6 with TRBJ2-1, with 11 bases fitting TRBD2. Germline V CDR1 and CDR2: MNHNY, SVGAGI (reference sequence). The CDR3 covers 15 residues. V shed 1 base, J shed 6 bases, and the junction held 2 bases outside the gene matches. CDR3 protein: CASSYFSGGANEQFF. As DNA, the CDR3 is TGTGCCAGCAGTTACTTTAGCGGGGGGGCCAATGAGCAGTTCTTC.

The chain recombines TRBV7-6 with TRBJ2-5; D may be TRBD1 (7 bases). The germline gives CDR1 SGHVS, CDR2 FNYEAQ. The CDR3 consists of 16 residues. Trimming pared 2 bases from V and 2 bases from J, leaving 15 bases between. CDR3 sequence reads: CASSLSGGTVQETQYF. CDR3 bases: TGTGCCAGCAGCTTATCCGGAGGGACAGTTCAAGAGACCCAGTACTTC.

The genes are TRBV30 and TRBJ2-6; 9 bases line up with TRBD1. V was pared by 4 bases and J by 2 bases, with 3 bases of the junction left unmatched. Germline-derived CDR1 and CDR2 are GTSNPN and SVGIG (reference sequence). The CDR3 is 15 residues long. CDR3 bases: TGTGCCTGGATGTGGGACAGGGCTGGGGCCAACGTCCTGACTTTC. Translation: CAWMWDRAGANVLTF.

The chain recombines TRBV4-2 with TRBJ2-5, with unresolved D. V lost 5 bases to trimming and J lost 3 bases, with 13 bases between them. The CDR3 consists of 14 residues. Germline assignment: CDR1 LGHNA and CDR2 YNFKEQ. CDR3: CASSSGEVEETQYF. In DNA form, the CDR3 reads TGTGCCAGCAGCTCAGGCGAAGTCGAAGAGACCCAGTACTTC.

This rearrangement joins TRBV6-5 to TRBJ2-5; tentative D call: TRBD1 (5 bases). Trimming took 5 bases from V and 4 from J, leaving 14 bases between them. CDR3 length equals 14 residues. CDR1 and CDR2 (germline): MNHEY, SVGAGI. The CDR3: CASSDSTDGETQYF. The DNA for the CDR3 is TGTGCCAGCAGTGACAGCACGGACGGAGAGACCCAGTACTTC.

This clone was counted a few times. This chain connects TRBV6-1 to TRBJ1-1, with D possibly being TRBD1 (5 bases). V was cut by 3 bases and J by 10 bases, with 12 bases left in between. Looked up from germline, CDR1 is MNHNS and CDR2 is SASEGT. The CDR3 runs to 12 residues. CDR3 loop: CASSDGGVRAFF. CDR3 DNA sequence: TGTGCCAGCAGTGATGGGGGGGTCAGAGCTTTCTTT.

The rearrangement joins TRBV11-2 to TRBJ2-5; possibly TRBD1 for D (5 bases). CDR3 length: 15 residues. V was cut by 2 bases and J by 4 bases, with 14 bases left in between. Germline CDR1 is SGHAT and CDR2 is FQNNGV. CDR3 protein: CASSLRGTTGETQYF. Written as DNA, the CDR3 is TGTGCCAGCAGCTTAAGGGGCACGACCGGAGAGACCCAGTACTTC.

The chain recombines TRBV12-5 with TRBJ2-7, with D perhaps TRBD2 (6 bases). Per germline, CDR1 LGHNT and CDR2 FRNRAP. CDR3 size: 14 residues. V dropped 6 bases and J dropped 4 bases, with 16 bases sitting between them. CDR3 DNA sequence: TGTGCTAGTGGACCGGGACTCGGTCGGTACGAGCAGTACTTC. This encodes CASGPGLGRYEQYF.

This chain connects TRBV2 to TRBJ2-5, with TRBD2 identical over 7 bases. Germline loops: CDR1 SNHLY, CDR2 FYNNEI. There are 18 residues in the CDR3. The V and J ends lost 1 base and 2 bases, in that order; junction bases with no gene match: 13. CDR3 protein: CASSEGFGWSGDQETQYF. CDR3 nucleotides: TGTGCCAGCAGTGAAGGGTTCGGCTGGAGCGGGGATCAAGAGACCCAGTACTTC. Together with reference TRBV2 and TRBJ2-5, the CDR3 gives the full variable domain: EPEVTQTPSHQVTQMGQEVILRCVPISNHLYFYWYRQILGQKVEFLVSFYNNEISEKSEIFDDQFSVERPDGSNFTLKIRSTKLEDSAMYFCASSEGFGWSGDQETQYFGPGTRLLVL.

The gene calls are TRBV5-1 and TRBJ2-5, with D maybe TRBD2 (5 bases). CDR1 and CDR2 from the germline V gene are SGHRS and YFSETQ. V was cut by 4 bases and J by 5 bases, with 15 bases left in between. The CDR3 is 14 residues long. The CDR3 spells CASSRRQVRETQYF. In DNA, the CDR3 is TGCGCCAGCAGCCGGAGGCAGGTCCGCGAGACCCAGTACTTC. Looking up the rest from reference TRBV5-1 and TRBJ2-5 gives the full variable domain: KAGVTQTPRYLIKTRGQQVTLSCSPISGHRSVSWYQQTPGQGLQFLFEYFSETQRNKGNFPGRFSGRQFSNSRSEMNVSTLELGDSALYLCASSRRQVRETQYFGPGTRLLVL.

The CDR3 DNA is TGTGCCAGCAGTTCGACTAGCTCTGGAAACACCATATATTTT. This sequence encodes CASSSTSSGNTIYF. This chain connects TRBV6-6 to TRBJ1-3; D is unresolved. The CDR3 runs to 14 residues. Looked up from germline, CDR1 is MNHNY and CDR2 is SVGAGI (reference sequence). Trimming stripped 4 bases from V and 0 bases from J, with 7 bases between.

This chain connects TRBV9 to TRBJ2-2; maybe TRBD2 (6 bases). Germline V gene data show CDR1 as SGDLS and CDR2 as YYNGEE. CDR3 size: 15 residues. The V end lost 1 base, the J end lost 6 bases, and 13 bases lay between the germline ends. The CDR3 DNA follows: TGTGCCAGCAGCGTACCGAGCGGAGGGGCCGGGGAGCTGTTTTTT. This translates into CASSVPSGGAGELFF.

The V call is TRBV6-5, the J call TRBJ2-5, with D perhaps TRBD2 (6 bases). The germline gives CDR1 MNHEY, CDR2 SVGAGI. Trimming pared 5 bases from V and 1 base from J, leaving 14 bases between. There are 15 residues in the CDR3. CDR3 protein: CASSPRLGAQETQYF. The CDR3 DNA is TGTGCCAGCAGTCCCCGACTAGGGGCCCAAGAGACCCAGTACTTC.

The chain has TRBV10-1 and TRBJ1-5; D is perhaps TRBD1 (5 bases). CDR1 and CDR2 (germline): WNHNN, SYGVQD (reference sequence). V was trimmed by 11 bases and J by 3 bases, leaving 26 bases between them. The CDR3 is made up of 17 amino acids. The DNA for the CDR3 is TGCGCCCCCGCCGGGGGGAGACAGAAACCTTTCAATCAGCCCCAGCATTTT. This codes for CAPAGGRQKPFNQPQHF.

On this clone: At the DNA level, this CDR3 is encoded by other sequences in the same sample as well. The J gene is TRBJ2-3, the V gene TRBV28; D remains ambiguous. The CDR3 consists of 12 residues. V was cut by 5 bases and J by 6 bases, with 9 bases left in between. CDR1 MDHEN and CDR2 SYDVKM come from the germline V gene. This CDR3 is CASSLRSDTQYF. CDR3 DNA: TGTGCCAGCAGTCTGAGGAGTGATACGCAGTATTTT.

This clone was detected a few times. The chain has TRBV7-6 and TRBJ2-7, with a tentative D call TRBD2 (5 bases). The CDR3 sequence is 13 residues long. Trimming took 5 bases from V and 1 from J, leaving 9 bases between them. Per germline, CDR1 SGHVS and CDR2 FNYEAQ. The CDR3 region is CASSPPGSYEQYF. The CDR3 nucleotides read TGTGCCAGCAGCCCCCCGGGATCCTACGAGCAGTACTTC.

This clone occurred a few times. The gene calls are TRBV12-5 and TRBJ2-7; D is unclear. Looked up from germline, CDR1 is LGHNT and CDR2 is FRNRAP. V was clipped by 1 base and J by 2 bases, with 6 bases between them. The CDR3 runs to 13 residues. The CDR3 DNA reads TGTGCTAGTGGTTTGGGACTTACCTACGAGCAGTACTTC. This codes for CASGLGLTYEQYF.

In this sample, this clone turned up a few times. The DNA of the CDR3 is TGTGCCAGCAGCAAATTTAGAAGAGGGTCGGATTATGACTATGGCTACACCTTC. Translation: CASSKFRRGSDYDYGYTF. The chain carries TRBV21-1 and TRBJ1-2. TRBV21-1 is marked as a pseudogene. The CDR3 extends over 18 amino acids.

The chain recombines TRBV10-3 with TRBJ1-2, with D tentatively TRBD1 (6 bases). The germline CDR1 and CDR2 sequences are ENHRY and SYGVKD. The CDR3 length is 12 residues. The V end lost 11 bases, the J end lost 8 bases, and 18 bases lay between the germline ends. The CDR3: CAASPATGGYTF. CDR3 nucleotide sequence: TGTGCCGCCTCCCCCGCCACAGGGGGCTACACCTTC.

The V and J genes are TRBV7-6 and TRBJ1-2; D gene ambiguous. Trimming took off 1 base at V and 2 bases at J, with 5 bases between the two ends. Germline-derived CDR1 and CDR2 are SGHVS and FNYEAQ. There are 13 residues in the CDR3. The CDR3 sequence: CASSLGPNYGYTF. The DNA for the CDR3 is TGTGCCAGCAGCTTAGGTCCGAACTATGGCTACACCTTC.

The gene calls are TRBV9 and TRBJ2-7, with TRBD1 matching over 9 bases. After removal of 0 bases from V and 3 bases from J, the junction contained 1 base not matched to a gene. The CDR3 is 14 residues long. The V gene's germline CDR1 is SGDLS and CDR2 YYNGEE. The CDR3 nucleotides read TGTGCCAGCAGCGTAGGGACAGGGGACTACGAGCAGTACTTC. Protein sequence: CASSVGTGDYEQYF. The variable domain in full, completed from reference TRBV9 and TRBJ2-7, reads DSGVTQTPKHLITATGQRVTLRCSPRSGDLSVYWYQQSLDQGLQFLIQYYNGEERAKGNILERFSAQQFPDLHSELNLSSLELGDSALYFCASSVGTGDYEQYFGPGTRLTVT.

This chain connects TRBV5-1 to TRBJ2-3, with TRBD1 matching 7 bases. V lost 4 bases to trimming and J lost 15 bases; unmatched junction nucleotides: 14. This CDR3 comprises 13 residues. Germline CDR1 reads SGHRS; CDR2 reads YFSETQ. The CDR3 coding sequence is TGCGCCAGCAGCCCGGGCTCGACAGGGAGAGAATATTTT. Its protein is CASSPGSTGREYF.